Presented here are 26 T cell receptor beta chains from one specimen sequenced in a study of T cell responses to AZD1222 COVID-19 vaccine. Clones were sequenced by immunoSEQ multiplex PCR, and TCRdb holds only the in-frame ones, with some missing. The table lists around 180,000 clones, approximately 90% of them singletons, with roughly 26% in the top ten. The sequences come from peripheral blood, collected 28 days after the second AZD1222 dose. The source of these receptors is an adult who received the AZD1222 COVID-19 vaccine.

The chain joins TRBV18 to TRBJ2-4; D remains unclear. The CDR3 consists of 15 residues. Trimming took off 3 bases at V and 3 bases at J, with 12 bases between the two ends. CDR1 and CDR2 (germline): KGHSH, LQKENI. The CDR3 DNA reads TGTGCCAGCTCACCTAACGACGCAGGCAAAAACATTCAGTACTTC. Its translation is CASSPNDAGKNIQYF.

The chain links TRBV24-1 to TRBJ2-2, with 14 bases matching TRBD2. The CDR3 contains 19 residues. CDR1 is KGHDR, CDR2 SFDVKD, per germline. V was pared by 5 bases and J by 0 bases, with 7 bases of the junction left unmatched. Here the CDR3 reads CATSAGRTSGRTNTGELFF. The DNA for the CDR3 is TGTGCCACCAGTGCCGGTAGGACTAGCGGGAGGACGAACACCGGGGAGCTGTTTTTT.

In the case of this clone: Other DNA sequences within the sample encode an identical CDR3. The chain joins TRBV19 to TRBJ1-1; D may be TRBD1 (5 bases). The CDR3 contains 13 residues. Germline-derived CDR1 and CDR2 are LNHDA and SQIVND (reference sequence). Between the trimmed V and J ends, which lost 4 bases and 1 base, there was a span of 7 bases. CDR3 sequence: CASSTDRNTEAFF. The CDR3 DNA reads as TGTGCCAGTAGTACAGACAGGAACACTGAAGCTTTCTTT.

This clone has more than one count but fewer than ten. The rearrangement uses TRBV19 and TRBJ2-1, with 8 bases fitting TRBD2. Germline V gene data show CDR1 as LNHDA and CDR2 as SQIVND (reference sequence). Germline trimming cut 3 bases from V and 6 bases from J; bases unmatched to any gene: 7. CDR3 length equals 15 residues. CDR3 protein: CASSIWREAGNEQFF. The CDR3 DNA is TGTGCCAGTAGTATTTGGCGGGAGGCAGGCAATGAGCAGTTCTTC.

The V gene is TRBV7-3, the J gene TRBJ1-5; possible D gene TRBD1, 5 bases. The germline V gene encodes CDR1 SGHTA and CDR2 FQGTGA. V lost 2 bases and J lost 0, with 11 bases in between. This CDR3 contains 16 residues. CDR3 residues: CASSLDGGGSNQPQHF. CDR3 DNA sequence: TGTGCCAGCAGCTTAGACGGGGGTGGTAGCAATCAGCCCCAGCATTTT.

This rearrangement joins TRBV28 to TRBJ2-7, with TRBD2 identical over 9 bases. Germline V gives CDR1 MDHEN, CDR2 SYDVKM. This CDR3 has 14 amino acids. The ends lost 7 bases at V and 5 bases at J; junction bases unmatched: 9. The CDR3: CASIGGRARNEQYF. The DNA for the CDR3 is TGTGCCAGCATCGGCGGGAGGGCCAGGAACGAGCAGTACTTC. The full variable domain, rest sourced from reference TRBV28 and TRBJ2-7, is DVKVTQSSRYLVKRTGEKVFLECVQDMDHENMFWYRQDPGLGLRLIYFSYDVKMKEKGDIPEGYSVSREKKERFSLILESASTNQTSMYLCASIGGRARNEQYFGPGTRLTVT.

The chain carries TRBV7-2 and TRBJ2-5, with 7 bases matching TRBD1. With V trimmed by 6 bases and J by 3 bases, 7 bases remained unmatched. The germline gives CDR1 SGHTA, CDR2 FQGNSA. The CDR3 consists of 14 residues. The CDR3 region has the DNA TGTGCCAGCAGGCAAGGGGGCGCGGAAGAGACCCAGTACTTC. This translates into CASRQGGAEETQYF. Based on the CDR3 plus reference TRBV7-2 and TRBJ2-5, the full variable domain is GAGVSQSPSNKVTEKGKDVELRCDPISGHTALYWYRQSLGQGLEFLIYFQGNSAPDKSGLPSDRFSAERTGGSVSTLTIQRTQQEDSAVYLCASRQGGAEETQYFGPGTRLLVL.

This clone was observed a handful of times. The CDR3 DNA is TGTGCCAGTACGGGACAAATCTCTGGGGCCAACGTCCTGACTTTC. Amino acid sequence: CASTGQISGANVLTF. This chain links TRBV7-3 with TRBJ2-6, with D perhaps TRBD1 (6 bases). The germline gives CDR1 SGHTA, CDR2 FQGTGA. The CDR3 covers 15 residues. V was trimmed by 9 bases and J by 0 bases, leaving 12 bases between them.

The chain recombines TRBV5-4 with TRBJ1-2; tentative D call: TRBD1 (6 bases). Trimming took off 4 bases at V and 3 bases at J, with 10 bases between the two ends. This CDR3 comprises 13 residues. Germline loops: CDR1 SGHNT, CDR2 YYREEE (reference sequence). Here the CDR3 DNA reads TGTGCCAGCAGCCCGGACAGTGACTATGGCTACACCTTC. This codes for CASSPDSDYGYTF.

The chain recombines TRBV5-1 with TRBJ2-7; perhaps TRBD1 as D (5 bases). Germline V gene data show CDR1 as SGHRS and CDR2 as YFSETQ. This CDR3 region has 15 residues. V gave up 0 bases and J gave up 0 bases, with 10 bases separating them. The CDR3 protein is CASSLVADNSYEQYF. CDR3 nucleotides: TGCGCCAGCAGCTTGGTTGCGGACAACTCCTACGAGCAGTACTTC. The entire variable domain, with the rest obtained from reference TRBV5-1 and TRBJ2-7, is as follows: KAGVTQTPRYLIKTRGQQVTLSCSPISGHRSVSWYQQTPGQGLQFLFEYFSETQRNKGNFPGRFSGRQFSNSRSEMNVSTLELGDSALYLCASSLVADNSYEQYFGPGTRLTVT.

The genes are TRBV18 and TRBJ2-7, with 10 bases that match TRBD1. The germline V gene encodes CDR1 KGHSH and CDR2 LQKENI. The CDR3 is 16 amino acids. J lost 3 bases, V lost 3 bases, and 8 bases had no gene match. The CDR3 loop is CASSPLTGTGDYEQYF. As DNA, the CDR3 is TGTGCCAGCTCACCGCTCACCGGGACAGGGGACTACGAGCAGTACTTC.

The V and J genes are TRBV5-6 and TRBJ1-2; a possible D gene is TRBD1 (6 bases). CDR1 is SGHDT and CDR2 is YYEEEE in the germline V gene. V lost 4 bases to trimming and J lost 4 bases, with 20 bases between them. The CDR3 loop spans 16 amino acids. This chain's CDR3 is CASSPQPRGPLYGYTF. CDR3 bases: TGTGCCAGCAGCCCACAGCCCAGGGGCCCCCTCTATGGCTACACCTTC.

This clone appeared once. The J gene is TRBJ2-7, the V gene TRBV28, with D possibly being TRBD2 (6 bases). The CDR3 spans 13 residues. CDR1 and CDR2 (germline): MDHEN, SYDVKM. V lost 5 bases and J 6 bases, leaving 14 bases between the germline ends. CDR3 DNA sequence: TGTGCCAGCAGTCCGGCCCGGAGGGCCGAGCAGTACTTC. Its protein is CASSPARRAEQYF.

The chain recombines TRBV19 with TRBJ2-7; 10 bases are a match to TRBD1. Germline V lookup: CDR1 LNHDA, CDR2 SQIVND (reference sequence). This CDR3 spans 15 amino acids. J was trimmed by 2 bases and V by 4 bases; bases with no gene match: 5. Written as DNA, the CDR3 is TGTGCCAGTAGTACCGACAGGGGGCCGCCCTACGAGCAGTACTTC. Protein product: CASSTDRGPPYEQYF. Full variable domain (outside the CDR3, taken from reference TRBV19 and TRBJ2-7): DGGITQSPKYLFRKEGQNVTLSCEQNLNHDAMYWYRQDPGQGLRLIYYSQIVNDFQKGDIAEGYSVSREKKESFPLTVTSAQKNPTAFYLCASSTDRGPPYEQYFGPGTRLTVT.

The V call is TRBV3-1 (or the pseudogene TRBV3-2), the J call TRBJ1-1; D uncertain. The CDR3 totals 14 residues. Deletions cut 4 bases from V and 1 base from J, with 10 bases between. CDR1 is LGHDT and CDR2 is YNNKEL in the germline V gene (reference sequence). CDR3 bases: TGTGCCAGCAGCCGCCTTTTCGGGAACACTGAAGCTTTCTTT. It is translated as CASSRLFGNTEAFF.

The V and J genes are TRBV18 and TRBJ1-2; D gene uncertain. Trimming shortened V by 5 bases and J by 2 bases, and 9 bases separated the two germline ends. CDR3 length: 13 residues. Germline CDR1 reads KGHSH; CDR2 reads LQKENI. The CDR3 sequence is CASSGEWNYGYTF. The DNA for the CDR3 is TGTGCCAGCTCAGGGGAATGGAACTATGGCTACACCTTC.

The J gene is TRBJ2-3, the V gene TRBV9; the match to TRBD2 covers 13 bases. This CDR3 contains 18 residues. CDR1 SGDLS and CDR2 YYNGEE come from the germline V gene. J lost 0 bases, V lost 4 bases, and 8 bases had no gene match. The CDR3 DNA follows: TGTGCCAGCAGCCAAAGACTAGCGGGAGGCGGGAGCACAGATACGCAGTATTTT. Translated: CASSQRLAGGGSTDTQYF.

The CDR3 coding sequence is TGTGCCAGTGACCCGGGATCCACAGATACGCAGTATTTT. Its protein is CASDPGSTDTQYF. The chain carries TRBV2 and TRBJ2-3, with D perhaps matching TRBD2 (5 bases). Germline V CDR1 and CDR2: SNHLY, FYNNEI. The CDR3 spans 13 residues. V lost 9 bases, J lost 2 bases, and 12 bases lay in between. Filled out from reference TRBV2 and TRBJ2-3, the complete variable domain reads EPEVTQTPSHQVTQMGQEVILRCVPISNHLYFYWYRQILGQKVEFLVSFYNNEISEKSEIFDDQFSVERPDGSNFTLKIRSTKLEDSAMYFCASDPGSTDTQYFGPGTRLTVL.

This clone was seen a single time. The rearrangement joins TRBV5-8 to TRBJ2-1; D uncertain. V was cut by 1 base and J by 7 bases, with 3 bases left in between. The CDR3 has 11 residues. Germline CDR1 is SGHTS and CDR2 is YDEGEE. The CDR3 coding sequence is TGTGCCAGCAGCTTGCGGAATGAGCAGTTCTTC. This sequence encodes CASSLRNEQFF.

The CDR3 bases are TGTGCCAGTAGTACCCACAATGAGCAGTTCTTC. Residues: CASSTHNEQFF. The chain joins TRBV19 to TRBJ2-1; D unresolved. This CDR3 has 11 residues. Germline values: CDR1 LNHDA, CDR2 SQIVND (reference sequence). Trimming took 4 bases from V and 5 from J, leaving 3 bases between them.

This clone turned up a few times. As DNA, the CDR3 is TGCAGCGTTGGACCCCAAGGCATGGCTAGCGGGAGCAGAACGGGCTACGAGCAGTACTTC. This codes for CSVGPQGMASGSRTGYEQYF. The chain joins TRBV29-1 to TRBJ2-7, with TRBD2 identical over 10 bases. The V and J ends lost 4 bases and 3 bases, in that order; junction bases with no gene match: 24. Germline CDR1 is SQVTM and CDR2 is ANQGSEA. This CDR3 has 20 amino acids.

The chain employs TRBV6-6 and TRBJ2-7; no definite D call. The germline V gene has CDR1 MNHNY and CDR2 SVGAGI (reference sequence). There are 13 residues in the CDR3. With 5 bases removed from V and 3 bases from J, the gap between germline ends came to 11 bases. CDR3 DNA: TGTGCCAGCAGTGCGCCTGATTTCTACGAGCAGTACTTC. Translation: CASSAPDFYEQYF.

The V and J genes are TRBV30 and TRBJ2-7, with 10 positions matching TRBD2. CDR1 is GTSNPN, CDR2 SVGIG, per germline (reference sequence). The V segment lost 7 bases and the J segment 3 bases; nucleotides outside the gene matches: 9. This CDR3 region has 14 residues. DNA for the CDR3: TGTGCCTCCACTAGATTAGCGGGAGGCTACGAGCAGTACTTC. This translates into CASTRLAGGYEQYF.

The table lists this clone with a few counts. CDR3: CASSILGTSSYNSPLHF. The CDR3 nucleotides are TGTGCCAGTAGTATCCTCGGCACGAGCTCCTATAATTCACCCCTCCACTTT. The V call is TRBV19, the J call TRBJ1-6; D gene ambiguous. V was trimmed by 3 bases and J by 0 bases, leaving 12 bases between them. The CDR3 spans 17 residues. Germline CDR1 reads LNHDA; CDR2 reads SQIVND (reference sequence). The whole variable domain, remainder taken from reference TRBV19 and TRBJ1-6, is DGGITQSPKYLFRKEGQNVTLSCEQNLNHDAMYWYRQDPGQGLRLIYYSQIVNDFQKGDIAEGYSVSREKKESFPLTVTSAQKNPTAFYLCASSILGTSSYNSPLHFGNGTRLTVT.

J is TRBJ2-7 and V is TRBV7-2, with D perhaps assigned TRBD1 or TRBD2 (5 bases each). This CDR3 comprises 15 residues. The V end was cut by 4 bases, the J end by 5 bases, with 18 bases between. Germline assignment: CDR1 SGHTA and CDR2 FQGNSA. CDR3 loop: CASSSRGRGSHEQYF. In DNA form, the CDR3 reads TGTGCCAGCAGCTCGAGGGGAAGGGGTTCACACGAGCAGTACTTC.

The chain carries TRBV6-5 and TRBJ2-7; TRBD2 matches at 10 bases. This CDR3 spans 14 amino acids. CDR1 is MNHEY and CDR2 is SVGAGI in the germline V gene. The ends lost 6 bases at V and 5 bases at J; junction bases unmatched: 7. This CDR3 reads CASRPLAGVHEQYF. CDR3 sequence (DNA): TGTGCCAGCAGGCCTCTAGCGGGAGTTCACGAGCAGTACTTC.